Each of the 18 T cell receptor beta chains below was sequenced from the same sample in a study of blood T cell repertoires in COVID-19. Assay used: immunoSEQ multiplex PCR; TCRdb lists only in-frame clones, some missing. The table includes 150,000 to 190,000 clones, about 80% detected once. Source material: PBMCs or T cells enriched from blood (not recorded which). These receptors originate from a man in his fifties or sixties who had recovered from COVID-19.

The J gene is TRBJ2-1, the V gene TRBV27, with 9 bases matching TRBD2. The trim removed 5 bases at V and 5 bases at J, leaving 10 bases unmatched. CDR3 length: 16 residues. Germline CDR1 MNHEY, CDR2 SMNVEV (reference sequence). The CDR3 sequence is CASSPQGSGGNNEQFF. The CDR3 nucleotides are TGTGCCAGCAGTCCCCAGGGTAGCGGGGGAAACAATGAGCAGTTCTTC.

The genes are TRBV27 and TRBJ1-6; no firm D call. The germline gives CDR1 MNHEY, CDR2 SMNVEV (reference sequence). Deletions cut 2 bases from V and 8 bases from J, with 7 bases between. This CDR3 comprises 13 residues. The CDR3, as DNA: TGTGCCAGCAGTTTACTTACGGATTCACCCCTCCACTTT. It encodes CASSLLTDSPLHF.

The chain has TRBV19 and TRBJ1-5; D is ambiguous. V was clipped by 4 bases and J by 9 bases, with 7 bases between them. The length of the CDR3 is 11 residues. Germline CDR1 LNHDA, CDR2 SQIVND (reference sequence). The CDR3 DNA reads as TGTGCCAGTAGTACGACACCGCCCCAGCATTTT. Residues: CASSTTPPQHF. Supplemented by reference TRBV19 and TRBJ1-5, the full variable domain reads DGGITQSPKYLFRKEGQNVTLSCEQNLNHDAMYWYRQDPGQGLRLIYYSQIVNDFQKGDIAEGYSVSREKKESFPLTVTSAQKNPTAFYLCASSTTPPQHFGDGTRLSIL.

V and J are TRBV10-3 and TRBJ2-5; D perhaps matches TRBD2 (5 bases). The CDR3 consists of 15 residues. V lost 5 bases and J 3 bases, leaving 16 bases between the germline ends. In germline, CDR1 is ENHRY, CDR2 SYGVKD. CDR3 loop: CAISPPGVGKETQYF. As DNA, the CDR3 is TGTGCCATCAGTCCCCCCGGGGTAGGGAAAGAGACCCAGTACTTC.

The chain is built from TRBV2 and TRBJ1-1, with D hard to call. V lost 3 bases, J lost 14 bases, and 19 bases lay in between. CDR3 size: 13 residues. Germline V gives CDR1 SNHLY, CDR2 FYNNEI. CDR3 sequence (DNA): TGTGCCAGCAGTGACGTGGACTCCACAACTCTGTTCTTT. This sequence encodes CASSDVDSTTLFF.

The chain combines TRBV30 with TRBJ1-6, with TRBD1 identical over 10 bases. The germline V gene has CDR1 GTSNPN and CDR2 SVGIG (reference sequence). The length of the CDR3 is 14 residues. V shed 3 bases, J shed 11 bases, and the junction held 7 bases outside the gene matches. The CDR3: CAWRAGQGWAPLHF. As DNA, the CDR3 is TGTGCCTGGAGAGCGGGACAGGGGTGGGCACCCCTCCACTTT.

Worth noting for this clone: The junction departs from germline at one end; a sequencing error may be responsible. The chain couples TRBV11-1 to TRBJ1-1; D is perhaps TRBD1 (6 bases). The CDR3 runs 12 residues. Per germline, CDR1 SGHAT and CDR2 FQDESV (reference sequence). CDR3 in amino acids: CASSLAEDRPEF. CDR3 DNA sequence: TGTGCCAGCAGCTTAGCCGAAGACAGGCCCGAGTTT.

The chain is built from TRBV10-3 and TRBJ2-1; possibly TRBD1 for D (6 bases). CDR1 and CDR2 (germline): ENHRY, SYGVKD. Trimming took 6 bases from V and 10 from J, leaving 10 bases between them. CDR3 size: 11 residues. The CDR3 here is CAISGQREQFF. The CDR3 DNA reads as TGTGCCATCAGCGGACAGAGGGAGCAGTTCTTC.

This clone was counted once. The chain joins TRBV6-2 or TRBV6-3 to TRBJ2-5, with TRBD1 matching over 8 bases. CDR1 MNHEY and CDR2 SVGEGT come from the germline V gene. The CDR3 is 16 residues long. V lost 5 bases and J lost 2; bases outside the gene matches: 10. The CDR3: CASSTPRDRTQETQYF. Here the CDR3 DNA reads TGTGCCAGCAGTACACCGCGGGACAGGACACAAGAGACCCAGTACTTC.

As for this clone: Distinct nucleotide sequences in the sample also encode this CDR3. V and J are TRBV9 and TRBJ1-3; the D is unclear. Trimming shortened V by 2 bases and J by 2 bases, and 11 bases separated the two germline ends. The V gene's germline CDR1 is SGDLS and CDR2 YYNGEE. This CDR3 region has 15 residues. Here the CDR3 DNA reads TGTGCCAGCAGCGTTGGCGGTGTCACTGGAAACACCATATATTTT. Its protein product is CASSVGGVTGNTIYF.

The DNA of the CDR3 is TGTGCCAGCAGAAGTGACAGGGTAAGCGAGCAGTACTTC. Translation gives CASRSDRVSEQYF. The rearrangement uses TRBV7-9 and TRBJ2-7; 7 bases line up with TRBD1. The CDR3 is 13 amino acids. Germline trimming cut 6 bases from V and 6 bases from J; bases unmatched to any gene: 8. Per the germline V gene, CDR1 is SEHNR and CDR2 is FQNEAQ (reference sequence).

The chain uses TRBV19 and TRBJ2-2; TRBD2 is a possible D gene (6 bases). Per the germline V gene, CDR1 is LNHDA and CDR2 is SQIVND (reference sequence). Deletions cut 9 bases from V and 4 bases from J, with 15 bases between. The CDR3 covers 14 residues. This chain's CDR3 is CASYLGGGTGELFF. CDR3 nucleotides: TGTGCCAGCTACCTCGGGGGTGGCACCGGGGAGCTGTTTTTT.

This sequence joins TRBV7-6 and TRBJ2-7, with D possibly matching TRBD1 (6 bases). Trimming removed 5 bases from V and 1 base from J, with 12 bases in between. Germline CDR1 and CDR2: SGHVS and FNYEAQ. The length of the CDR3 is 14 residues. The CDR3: CASSKTGISYEQYF. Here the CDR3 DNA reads TGTGCCAGCAGCAAAACAGGGATTTCCTACGAGCAGTACTTC.

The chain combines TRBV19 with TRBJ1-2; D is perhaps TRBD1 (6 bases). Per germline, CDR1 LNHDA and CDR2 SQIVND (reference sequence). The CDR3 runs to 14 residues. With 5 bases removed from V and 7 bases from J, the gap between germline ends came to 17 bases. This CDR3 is CASSRTATGGGYTF. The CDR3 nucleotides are TGTGCCAGTAGTCGGACAGCGACAGGCGGTGGCTACACCTTC. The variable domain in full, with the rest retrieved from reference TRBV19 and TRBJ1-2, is DGGITQSPKYLFRKEGQNVTLSCEQNLNHDAMYWYRQDPGQGLRLIYYSQIVNDFQKGDIAEGYSVSREKKESFPLTVTSAQKNPTAFYLCASSRTATGGGYTFGSGTRLTVV.

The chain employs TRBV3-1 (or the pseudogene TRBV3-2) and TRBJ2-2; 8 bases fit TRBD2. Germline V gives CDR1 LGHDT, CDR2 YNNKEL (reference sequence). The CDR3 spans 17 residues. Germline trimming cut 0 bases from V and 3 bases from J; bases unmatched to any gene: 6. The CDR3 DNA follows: TGTGCCAGCAGCCAAGATCCGGGGGGGGGCTACACCGGGGAGCTGTTTTTT. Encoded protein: CASSQDPGGGYTGELFF.

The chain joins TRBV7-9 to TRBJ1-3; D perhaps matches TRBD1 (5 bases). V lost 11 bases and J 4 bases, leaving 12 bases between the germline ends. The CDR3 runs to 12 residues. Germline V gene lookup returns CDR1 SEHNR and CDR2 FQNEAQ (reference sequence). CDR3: CAGGTAGNTIYF. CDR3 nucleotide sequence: TGTGCCGGGGGGACGGCGGGAAACACCATATATTTT.

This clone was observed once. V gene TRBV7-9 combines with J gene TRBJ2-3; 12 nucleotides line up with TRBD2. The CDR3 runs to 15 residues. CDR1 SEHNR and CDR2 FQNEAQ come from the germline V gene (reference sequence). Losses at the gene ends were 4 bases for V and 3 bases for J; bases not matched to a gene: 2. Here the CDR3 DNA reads TGTGCCAGCAGCTACACTAGCGGGGGGACAGATACGCAGTATTTT. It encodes CASSYTSGGTDTQYF.

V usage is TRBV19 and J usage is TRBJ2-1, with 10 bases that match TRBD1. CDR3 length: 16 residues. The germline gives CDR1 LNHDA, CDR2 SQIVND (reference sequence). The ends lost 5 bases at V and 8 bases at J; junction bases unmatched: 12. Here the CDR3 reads CASSGGTGQGIDEQFF. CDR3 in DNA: TGTGCCAGTAGTGGGGGAACGGGACAGGGGATCGATGAGCAGTTCTTC.